This T cell receptor (beta chain) was sequenced in a study of T-cell reconstitution after alpha-beta-depleted transplantation in children. Notes on the study in general: Several hundred rapidly expanded clones from non-depleted graft cells reportedly supplied alpha-beta T cells about two months post-transplant. Most T-cell counts and diversity one year after the transplant came from T cells that were newly produced. Recipient T cells and thymic progenitors that survived gave rise to the high TCRbeta diversity observed at day 60 in some patients.

Worth noting for this clonotype: Its antigen is undetermined.

The germline V gene encodes CDR1 SGHAT and CDR2 FQNNGV. With V trimmed by 4 bases and J by 4 bases, 12 bases remained unmatched. The CDR3 runs to 17 residues. Library preparation (for TCRbeta) was performed with unique molecular identifiers. MiXCR was run by TCRdb on the PCR reads, yielding one entry per CDR3 protein. Of 300,000 to 400,000 distinct CDR3 sequences listed, 15% to 20% are singletons. The genes are TRBV11-2 and TRBJ2-2, with 7 bases fitting TRBD2. Sample: PBMCs, mostly from graft donor cells, taken 360 days after TCRalphabeta/CD19-depleted stem cell transplant. This receptor was taken from a male patient under 10 years old who had a stem cell transplant for acute lymphoblastic leukemia, so the T cells may come from the graft donor. CDR3 region: CASSSPKRGRVTGELFF. The CDR3 DNA reads TGTGCCAGCAGCTCCCCAAAGCGGGGTCGAGTCACCGGGGAGCTGTTTTTT. Full variable domain (rest looked up from reference TRBV11-2 and TRBJ2-2): EAGVAQSPRYKIIEKRQSVAFWCNPISGHATLYWYQQILGQGPKLLIQFQNNGVVDDSQLPKDRFSAERLKGVDSTLKIQPAKLEDSAVYLCASSSPKRGRVTGELFFGEGSRLTVL.